This TCR beta chain was retrieved from a study of cytomegalovirus exposure and HLA in healthy donors. Turning to the study itself: The early release's HLA-typed donors yielded 65 million to 85 million unique TCRs. General study results and limits: Altogether, 150 to 200 TCR beta chains were recorded as cytomegalovirus-associated. CMV serostatus was the sole immune exposure data available.

The germline V gene has CDR1 MGHRA and CDR2 YSYEKL. The CDR3 runs 14 residues. The V gene lost 4 bases and the J gene lost 12 bases, with 19 bases spanning the gap. In the case of this clone: The antigen is not known.

The PCR made use of 60 Vbeta and 13 Jbeta primers. Produced via immunoSEQ multiplex PCR; TCRdb's table is partial and in-frame only. The listing records some 140,000 clones. The receptor was isolated from a woman aged 40 to 49 in good health and CMV-seronegative. The sample was PBMCs. The V and J genes are TRBV4-1 and TRBJ2-1; D is unclear. CDR3 protein: CASSRTNPGLSQFF. DNA for the CDR3: TGCGCCAGCAGCCGTACAAACCCGGGTTTGTCGCAGTTCTTC.